This TCR beta chain was sequenced during a study of T cells after yellow fever vaccination. This clonotype was recorded at least ten times. V trimming: 1 base; J trimming: 5 bases; junction bases outside the gene matches: 0. CDR3 length equals 14 residues. CDR1 and CDR2 (germline): SGHRS, YFSETQ. Conversion of TCR transcripts into cDNA relied on 5'RACE template switching, which added a universal primer site and UMIs. Each CDR3 protein gets one entry after TCRdb re-called the 5' RACE reads with MiXCR. Of more than 200,000 distinct CDR3 sequences listed, around 3.5% are singletons. This sequence joins TRBV5-1 and TRBJ2-1; 10 nucleotides match TRBD2. The sequence came from a man in his late teens or twenties who received the YFV17D yellow fever vaccine. The sequencing used PBMCs, collected 15 days after the yellow fever booster vaccination. This CDR3 is CASSLTSGDNEQFF. In DNA form, the CDR3 reads TGCGCCAGCAGCTTGACTAGCGGGGACAATGAGCAGTTCTTC.